The rows below give T cell receptor beta chains drawn from one sample of a study of OX40 agonist ivuxolimab in advanced cancers. TCRdb keeps only in-frame clones here, not all; method: immunoSEQ multiplex PCR. This table has approximately 90,000 clones, 75% to 95% appearing once. The sample was CD4+ or CD8+ T cells sorted from blood, taken in a trial of the OX40 agonist ivuxolimab. Receptors were obtained from an adult with an advanced solid tumor such as melanoma, head and neck, liver or kidney cancer. The CDR3 runs from the conserved cysteine through the conserved F or W. Fields, in order: CDR3 DNA, CDR3 protein, V gene, D gene, clone size, J gene. The D gene is left open where the match is weak. The size of a clone is reported for some rows only, either as once, few or many, or as a class for expanded clones.

CDR3nt: TGTGCCAGCTCACCGGTTCCGGAAGGGTACCAAGAGACCCAGTACTTC; CDR3aa: CASSPVPEGYQETQYF; v_gene: TRBV18; d_gene: .; abundance: .; j_gene: TRBJ2-5
CDR3nt: TGTGCCAGCAGCCCCGGGACAGGGTTCGGAAACACCATATATTTT; CDR3aa: CASSPGTGFGNTIYF; v_gene: TRBV2; d_gene: TRBD1; abundance: .; j_gene: TRBJ1-3
CDR3nt: TGTGCCAGCAGCTTAGCAGGGGGTGCCAAAAACATTCAGTACTTC; CDR3aa: CASSLAGGAKNIQYF; v_gene: TRBV13; d_gene: TRBD1; abundance: .; j_gene: TRBJ2-4
CDR3nt: TGTGCCAGCAGCTTGCAGGGACAGATTGGAAACACCATATATTTT; CDR3aa: CASSLQGQIGNTIYF; v_gene: TRBV7-9; d_gene: TRBD1; abundance: once; j_gene: TRBJ1-3
CDR3nt: TGTGCCAGCAGCTCGAGTATCCCGGTAGACGAGCAGTACTTC; CDR3aa: CASSSSIPVDEQYF; v_gene: TRBV7-2; d_gene: .; abundance: .; j_gene: TRBJ2-7
CDR3nt: TGTGCCAGCAGCTTCCCTAATTACAGGGACTATGGCTACACCTTC; CDR3aa: CASSFPNYRDYGYTF; v_gene: TRBV7-2; d_gene: .; abundance: once; j_gene: TRBJ1-2
CDR3nt: TGTGCCACCAGCAGAGTTGGACAGCGGGAGCAGTACTTC; CDR3aa: CATSRVGQREQYF; v_gene: TRBV15; d_gene: .; abundance: .; j_gene: TRBJ2-7
CDR3nt: TGCAGCGTCCACCCCGGGACCCTCCAAGAGACCCAGTACTTC; CDR3aa: CSVHPGTLQETQYF; v_gene: TRBV29-1; d_gene: .; abundance: .; j_gene: TRBJ2-5
CDR3nt: TGTGCCAGCTCTCCGGGCAGAAGGGGCTCGGGGGAAAAACTGTTTTTT; CDR3aa: CASSPGRRGSGEKLFF; v_gene: TRBV18; d_gene: .; abundance: .; j_gene: TRBJ1-4
CDR3nt: TGTGCCAGCAGATCCCAGGGGGGACCTTACAATGAGCAGTTCTTC; CDR3aa: CASRSQGGPYNEQFF; v_gene: TRBV7-2; d_gene: .; abundance: .; j_gene: TRBJ2-1
CDR3nt: TGTGCCAGCAGCCAAAGGACTAGTAACGCAGATACGCAGTATTTT; CDR3aa: CASSQRTSNADTQYF; v_gene: TRBV14; d_gene: TRBD2; abundance: .; j_gene: TRBJ2-3
CDR3nt: TGTGCCAGCAGCTTGGGACAGCACACCACCGGGGAGCTGTTTTTT; CDR3aa: CASSLGQHTTGELFF; v_gene: TRBV5-8; d_gene: .; abundance: .; j_gene: TRBJ2-2
CDR3nt: TGCAGCGCCGGAGGGGGACTAGGTTCCTACGAGCAGTACTTC; CDR3aa: CSAGGGLGSYEQYF; v_gene: TRBV29-1; d_gene: TRBD2; abundance: .; j_gene: TRBJ2-7
CDR3nt: TGTGCCAGCAGCGTAGAGGCTGCAAACACCGGGGAGCTGTTTTTT; CDR3aa: CASSVEAANTGELFF; v_gene: TRBV9; d_gene: .; abundance: .; j_gene: TRBJ2-2
CDR3nt: TGTGCCAGCAGCTTAAAAGGGGCAGCATATGGCTACACCTTC; CDR3aa: CASSLKGAAYGYTF; v_gene: TRBV7-9; d_gene: .; abundance: few; j_gene: TRBJ1-2
CDR3nt: TGCGCCAGCAGCTTGGAGGCGAGCGGGAGGGCCGGGGATACGCAGTATTTT; CDR3aa: CASSLEASGRAGDTQYF; v_gene: TRBV5-1; d_gene: TRBD2; abundance: .; j_gene: TRBJ2-3
CDR3nt: TGTGCCAGCAGCGACCGTCTGAGCGGAAACAATGAGCAGTTCTTC; CDR3aa: CASSDRLSGNNEQFF; v_gene: TRBV9; d_gene: .; abundance: once; j_gene: TRBJ2-1
CDR3nt: TGTGCCAGCAGCCGGGACTTTCCCGGCGAGCAGTACTTC; CDR3aa: CASSRDFPGEQYF; v_gene: TRBV5-4; d_gene: .; abundance: once; j_gene: TRBJ2-7
CDR3nt: TGTGCCAGCAGCTTGGCCGGGGGCGGGAGGGCCGAGGAGCAGTACTTC; CDR3aa: CASSLAGGGRAEEQYF; v_gene: TRBV5-4; d_gene: TRBD2; abundance: .; j_gene: TRBJ2-7
CDR3nt: TGTGCCAGCAGTGAAAGGGTCGTCTCGAACAGAAACACCATATATTTT; CDR3aa: CASSERVVSNRNTIYF; v_gene: TRBV6-1; d_gene: .; abundance: .; j_gene: TRBJ1-3
CDR3nt: TGCGCCAGCAGCCAAGTGGGGCAGGGAGCCTACGAGCAGTACTTC; CDR3aa: CASSQVGQGAYEQYF; v_gene: TRBV4-1; d_gene: .; abundance: .; j_gene: TRBJ2-7
CDR3nt: TGTGCCAGCAGCTTAGGACAGGGTAACACTGAAGCTTTCTTT; CDR3aa: CASSLGQGNTEAFF; v_gene: TRBV7-9; d_gene: TRBD1; abundance: .; j_gene: TRBJ1-1
CDR3nt: TGTGCCAGCAGCTTAGTTTCAACAGACCTGCGGGAAGATACGCAGTATTTT; CDR3aa: CASSLVSTDLREDTQYF; v_gene: TRBV7-8; d_gene: .; abundance: .; j_gene: TRBJ2-3
CDR3nt: TGTGCCAGCAGCCTAGGGACAGAAGAGCAGTACTTC; CDR3aa: CASSLGTEEQYF; v_gene: TRBV5-6; d_gene: TRBD1; abundance: .; j_gene: TRBJ2-7
CDR3nt: TGTGCCAGCAGTTATTACAGGGGGAGCACCAATGAAAAACTGTTTTTT; CDR3aa: CASSYYRGSTNEKLFF; v_gene: TRBV6-5; d_gene: TRBD1; abundance: .; j_gene: TRBJ1-4
CDR3nt: TGTGCCAGCAGCGTAGCGGGACAGGATGAAAAACTGTTTTTT; CDR3aa: CASSVAGQDEKLFF; v_gene: TRBV9; d_gene: TRBD1; abundance: .; j_gene: TRBJ1-4
CDR3nt: TGTGCCTGGACTTCACAGGGGGCTGGAGGCTACACCTTC; CDR3aa: CAWTSQGAGGYTF; v_gene: TRBV30; d_gene: TRBD1; abundance: .; j_gene: TRBJ1-2
CDR3nt: TGCGCCAGCAGCCAAGGAGGAAGCACTGAAGCTTTCTTT; CDR3aa: CASSQGGSTEAFF; v_gene: TRBV4-1; d_gene: .; abundance: .; j_gene: TRBJ1-1
CDR3nt: TGTGCCAGCAGTTCCGGAACGGCATATGGCTACACCTTC; CDR3aa: CASSSGTAYGYTF; v_gene: TRBV27; d_gene: .; abundance: .; j_gene: TRBJ1-2